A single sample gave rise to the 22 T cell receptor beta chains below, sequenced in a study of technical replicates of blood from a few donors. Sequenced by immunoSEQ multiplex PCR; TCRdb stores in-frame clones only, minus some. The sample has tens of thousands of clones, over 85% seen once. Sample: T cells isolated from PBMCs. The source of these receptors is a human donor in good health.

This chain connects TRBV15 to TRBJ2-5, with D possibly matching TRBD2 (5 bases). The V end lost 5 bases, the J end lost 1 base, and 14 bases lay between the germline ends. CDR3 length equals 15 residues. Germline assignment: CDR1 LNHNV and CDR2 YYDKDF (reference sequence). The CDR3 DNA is TGTGCCACCAGCGTAGAGAAGCGGCCCCAAGAGACCCAGTACTTC. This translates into CATSVEKRPQETQYF.

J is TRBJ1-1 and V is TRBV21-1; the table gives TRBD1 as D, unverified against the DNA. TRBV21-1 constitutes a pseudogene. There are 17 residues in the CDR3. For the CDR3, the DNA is TGTGCCAGCAGCCCCCGGGACAGGGGCTCCATGAACACTGAAGCTTTCTTT. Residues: CASSPRDRGSMNTEAFF.

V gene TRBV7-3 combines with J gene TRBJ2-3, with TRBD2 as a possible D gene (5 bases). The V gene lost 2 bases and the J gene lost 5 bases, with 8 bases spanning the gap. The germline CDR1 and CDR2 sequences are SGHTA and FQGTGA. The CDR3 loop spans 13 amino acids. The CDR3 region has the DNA TGTGCCAGCAGCTTACGAGGGCTAGATACGCAGTATTTT. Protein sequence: CASSLRGLDTQYF.

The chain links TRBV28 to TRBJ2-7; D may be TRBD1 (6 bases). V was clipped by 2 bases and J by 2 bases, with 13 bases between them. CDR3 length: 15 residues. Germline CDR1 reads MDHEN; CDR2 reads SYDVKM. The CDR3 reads CASSLEQGLTYEQYF. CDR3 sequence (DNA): TGTGCCAGCAGTTTAGAACAGGGCCTAACCTACGAGCAGTACTTC.

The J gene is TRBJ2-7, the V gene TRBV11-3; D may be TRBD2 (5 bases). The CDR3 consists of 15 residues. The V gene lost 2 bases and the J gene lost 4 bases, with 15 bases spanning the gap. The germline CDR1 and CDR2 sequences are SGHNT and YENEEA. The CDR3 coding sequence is TGTGCCAGCAGCTTAAACAGACTACCCCCGTACGAGCAGTACTTC. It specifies CASSLNRLPPYEQYF.

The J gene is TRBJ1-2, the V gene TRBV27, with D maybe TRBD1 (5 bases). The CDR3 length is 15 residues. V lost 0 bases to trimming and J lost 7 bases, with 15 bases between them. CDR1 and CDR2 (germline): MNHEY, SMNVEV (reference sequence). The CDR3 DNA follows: TGTGCCAGCAGTTTATCGCAGGTTGGGGCCAGTGGCTACACCTTC. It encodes CASSLSQVGASGYTF.

Written as DNA, the CDR3 is TGCAGCGTAGAAACAGGGGTGGGAGAGGAAAAACTGTTTTTT. Translation gives CSVETGVGEEKLFF. The chain is built from TRBV29-1 and TRBJ1-4; 7 positions agree with TRBD1. V gave up 6 bases and J gave up 8 bases; unmatched junction bases: 12. This CDR3 spans 14 amino acids. Germline lookup yields CDR1 SQVTM and CDR2 ANQGSEA.

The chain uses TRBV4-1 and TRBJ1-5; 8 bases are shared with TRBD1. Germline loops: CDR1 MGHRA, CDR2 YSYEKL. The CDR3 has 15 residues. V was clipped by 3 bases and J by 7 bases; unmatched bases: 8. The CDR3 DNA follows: TGCGCCAGCAGCCACGTGACAGGGGCAGGACAGCCCCAGCATTTT. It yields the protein CASSHVTGAGQPQHF.

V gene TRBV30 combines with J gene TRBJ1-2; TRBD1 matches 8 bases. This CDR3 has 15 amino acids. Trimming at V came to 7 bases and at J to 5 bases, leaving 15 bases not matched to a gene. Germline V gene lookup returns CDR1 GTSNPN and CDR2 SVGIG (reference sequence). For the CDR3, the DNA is TGTGCCTCCGGACAGGGCGAAACAAATACATATGGCTACACCTTC. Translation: CASGQGETNTYGYTF.

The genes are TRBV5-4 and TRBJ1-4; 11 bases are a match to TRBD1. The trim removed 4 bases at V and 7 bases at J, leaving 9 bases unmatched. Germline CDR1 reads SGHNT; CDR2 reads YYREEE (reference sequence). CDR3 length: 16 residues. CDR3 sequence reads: CASSEDAGQGGEKLFF. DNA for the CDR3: TGTGCCAGCAGCGAAGATGCGGGACAGGGGGGTGAAAAACTGTTTTTT.

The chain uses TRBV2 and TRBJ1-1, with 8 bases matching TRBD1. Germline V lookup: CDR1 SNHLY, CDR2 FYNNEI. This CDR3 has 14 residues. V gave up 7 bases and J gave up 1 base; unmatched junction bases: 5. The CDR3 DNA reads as TGTGCCAGCATTGCCGGGACAGGGAACACTGAAGCTTTCTTT. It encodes CASIAGTGNTEAFF.

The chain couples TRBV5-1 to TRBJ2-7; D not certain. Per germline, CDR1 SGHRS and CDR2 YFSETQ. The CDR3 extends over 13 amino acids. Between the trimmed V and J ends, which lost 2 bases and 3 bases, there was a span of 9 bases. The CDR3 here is CASSFYQDYEQYF. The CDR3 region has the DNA TGCGCCAGCAGCTTCTACCAGGACTACGAGCAGTACTTC. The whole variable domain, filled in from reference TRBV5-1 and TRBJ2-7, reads KAGVTQTPRYLIKTRGQQVTLSCSPISGHRSVSWYQQTPGQGLQFLFEYFSETQRNKGNFPGRFSGRQFSNSRSEMNVSTLELGDSALYLCASSFYQDYEQYFGPGTRLTVT.

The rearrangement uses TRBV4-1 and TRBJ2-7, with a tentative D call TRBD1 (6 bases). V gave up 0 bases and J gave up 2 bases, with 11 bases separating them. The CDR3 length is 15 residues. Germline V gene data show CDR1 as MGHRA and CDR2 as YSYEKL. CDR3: CASSQETGSPYEQYF. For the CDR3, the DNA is TGCGCCAGCAGCCAAGAAACAGGGAGCCCCTACGAGCAGTACTTC.

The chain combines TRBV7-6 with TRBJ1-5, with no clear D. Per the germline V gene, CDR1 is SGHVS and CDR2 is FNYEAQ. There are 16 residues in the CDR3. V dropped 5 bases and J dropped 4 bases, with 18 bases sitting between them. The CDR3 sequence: CASSEGSAYPNQPQHF. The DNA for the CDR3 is TGTGCCAGCAGCGAAGGAAGCGCCTATCCGAATCAGCCCCAGCATTTT.

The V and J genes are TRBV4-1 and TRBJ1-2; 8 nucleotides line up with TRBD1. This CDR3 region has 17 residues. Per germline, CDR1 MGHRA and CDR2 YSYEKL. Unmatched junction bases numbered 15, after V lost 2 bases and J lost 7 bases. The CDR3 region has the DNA TGCGCCAGCAGCCAACCATTTCCCCGGACAGGGTTAACTGGCTACACCTTC. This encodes CASSQPFPRTGLTGYTF.

CDR3 in amino acids: CASSLASEQFF. For the CDR3, the DNA is TGTGCCAGCAGCTTAGCTTCGGAGCAGTTCTTC. This chain joins TRBV7-8 and TRBJ2-1; no reliable D call. This CDR3 has 11 amino acids. V was shortened by 0 bases and J by 10 bases, with 4 bases between the two germline ends. CDR1 and CDR2 (germline): SGHVS, FQNEAQ.

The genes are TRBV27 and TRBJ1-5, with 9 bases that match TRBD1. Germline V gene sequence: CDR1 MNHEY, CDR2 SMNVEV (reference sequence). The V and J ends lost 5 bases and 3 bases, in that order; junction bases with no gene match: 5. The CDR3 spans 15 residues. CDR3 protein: CASSGDRETNQPQHF. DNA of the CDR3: TGTGCCAGCAGTGGGGACAGGGAAACCAATCAGCCCCAGCATTTT.

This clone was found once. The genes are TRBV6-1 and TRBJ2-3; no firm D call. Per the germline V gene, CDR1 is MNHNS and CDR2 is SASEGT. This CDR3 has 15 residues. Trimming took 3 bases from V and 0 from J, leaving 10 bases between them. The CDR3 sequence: CASSDRGDSTDTQYF. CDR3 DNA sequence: TGTGCCAGCAGTGATCGCGGAGATAGCACAGATACGCAGTATTTT.

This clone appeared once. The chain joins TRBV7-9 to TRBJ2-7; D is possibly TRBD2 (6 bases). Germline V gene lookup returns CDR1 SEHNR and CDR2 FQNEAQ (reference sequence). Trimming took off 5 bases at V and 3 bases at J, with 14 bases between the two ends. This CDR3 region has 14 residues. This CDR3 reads CASSISGLYYEQYF. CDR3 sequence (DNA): TGTGCCAGCAGCATATCGGGACTCTACTACGAGCAGTACTTC.

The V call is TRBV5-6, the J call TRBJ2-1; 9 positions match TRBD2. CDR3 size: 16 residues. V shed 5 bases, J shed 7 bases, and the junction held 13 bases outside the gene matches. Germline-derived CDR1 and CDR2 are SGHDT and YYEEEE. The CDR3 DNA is TGTGCCAGCAGGGAAGCCTCTGCGGGAGGGTTGAATGAGCAGTTCTTC. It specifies CASREASAGGLNEQFF.

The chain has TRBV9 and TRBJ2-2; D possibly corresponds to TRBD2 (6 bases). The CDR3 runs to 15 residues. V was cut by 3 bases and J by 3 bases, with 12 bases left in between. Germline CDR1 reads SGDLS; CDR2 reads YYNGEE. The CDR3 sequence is CASSALADHTGELFF. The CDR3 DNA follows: TGTGCCAGCAGCGCCTTAGCGGATCACACCGGGGAGCTGTTTTTT.

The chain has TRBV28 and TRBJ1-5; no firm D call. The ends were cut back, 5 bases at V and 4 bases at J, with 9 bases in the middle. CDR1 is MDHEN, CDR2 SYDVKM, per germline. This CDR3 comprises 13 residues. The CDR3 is CASSKTPNQPQHF. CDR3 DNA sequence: TGTGCCAGCAGTAAGACACCGAATCAGCCCCAGCATTTT.